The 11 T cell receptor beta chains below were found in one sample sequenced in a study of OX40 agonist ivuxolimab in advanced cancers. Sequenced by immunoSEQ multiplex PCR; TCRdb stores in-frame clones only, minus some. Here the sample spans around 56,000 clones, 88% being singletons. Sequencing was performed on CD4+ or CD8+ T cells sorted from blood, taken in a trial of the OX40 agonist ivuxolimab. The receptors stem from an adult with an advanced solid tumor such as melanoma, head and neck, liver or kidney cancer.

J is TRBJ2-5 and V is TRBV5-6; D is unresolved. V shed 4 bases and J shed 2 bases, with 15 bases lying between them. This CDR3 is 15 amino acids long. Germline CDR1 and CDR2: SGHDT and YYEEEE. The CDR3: CASSATSMFQETQYF. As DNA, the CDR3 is TGTGCCAGCAGCGCCACCAGTATGTTTCAAGAGACCCAGTACTTC.

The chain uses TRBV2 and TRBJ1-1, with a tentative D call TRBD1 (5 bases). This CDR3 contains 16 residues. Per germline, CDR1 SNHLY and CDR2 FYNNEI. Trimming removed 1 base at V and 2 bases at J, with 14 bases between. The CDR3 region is CASSEEGWGPNTEAFF. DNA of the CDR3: TGTGCCAGCAGTGAAGAGGGGTGGGGTCCAAACACTGAAGCTTTCTTT.

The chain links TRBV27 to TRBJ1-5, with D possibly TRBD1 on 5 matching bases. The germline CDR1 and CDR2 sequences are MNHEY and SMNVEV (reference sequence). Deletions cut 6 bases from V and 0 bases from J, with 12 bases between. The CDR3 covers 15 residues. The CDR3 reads CASSLSRGSNQPQHF. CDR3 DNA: TGTGCCAGCAGCCTTTCTAGGGGTAGCAATCAGCCCCAGCATTTT.

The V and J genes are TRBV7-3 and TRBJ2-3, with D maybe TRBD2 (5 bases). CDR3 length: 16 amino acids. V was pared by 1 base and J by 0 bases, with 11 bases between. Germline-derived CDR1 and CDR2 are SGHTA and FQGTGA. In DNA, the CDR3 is TGTGCCAGCAGCTTAAACCCGGGATTGAGCACAGATACGCAGTATTTT. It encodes CASSLNPGLSTDTQYF. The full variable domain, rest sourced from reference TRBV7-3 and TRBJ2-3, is GAGVSQTPSNKVTEKGKYVELRCDPISGHTALYWYRQSLGQGPEFLIYFQGTGAADDSGLPNDRFFAVRPEGSVSTLKIQRTERGDSAVYLCASSLNPGLSTDTQYFGPGTRLTVL.

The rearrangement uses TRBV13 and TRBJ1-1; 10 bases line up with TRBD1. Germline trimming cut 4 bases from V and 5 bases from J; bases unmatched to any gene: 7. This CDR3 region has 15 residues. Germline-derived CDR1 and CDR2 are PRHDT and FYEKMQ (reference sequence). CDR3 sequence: CASSSDRGLVTEAFF. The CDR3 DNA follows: TGTGCCAGCAGCTCTGACAGGGGGCTGGTAACTGAAGCTTTCTTT.

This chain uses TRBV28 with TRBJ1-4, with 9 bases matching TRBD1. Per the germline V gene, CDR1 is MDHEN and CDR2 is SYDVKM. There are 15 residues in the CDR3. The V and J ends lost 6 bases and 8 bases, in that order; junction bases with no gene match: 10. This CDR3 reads CASRQPGTGHEKLFF. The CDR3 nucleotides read TGTGCCAGCAGACAACCCGGGACAGGGCACGAAAAACTGTTTTTT. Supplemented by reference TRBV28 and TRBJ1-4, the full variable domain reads DVKVTQSSRYLVKRTGEKVFLECVQDMDHENMFWYRQDPGLGLRLIYFSYDVKMKEKGDIPEGYSVSREKKERFSLILESASTNQTSMYLCASRQPGTGHEKLFFGSGTQLSVL.

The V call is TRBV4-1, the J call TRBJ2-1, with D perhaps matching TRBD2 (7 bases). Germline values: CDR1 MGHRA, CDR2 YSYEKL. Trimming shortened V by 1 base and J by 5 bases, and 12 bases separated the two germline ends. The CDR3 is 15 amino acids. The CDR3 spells CASSQAEGGDNEQFF. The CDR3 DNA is TGCGCCAGCAGCCAAGCCGAGGGGGGGGACAATGAGCAGTTCTTC.

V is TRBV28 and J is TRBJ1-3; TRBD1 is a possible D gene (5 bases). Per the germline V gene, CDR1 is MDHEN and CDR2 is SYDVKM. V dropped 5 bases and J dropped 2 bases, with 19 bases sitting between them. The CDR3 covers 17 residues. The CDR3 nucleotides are TGTGCCAGCAGTCTGGCCGAGGGACTGTTTACTGGAAACACCATATATTTT. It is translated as CASSLAEGLFTGNTIYF. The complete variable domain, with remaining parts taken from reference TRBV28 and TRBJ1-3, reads DVKVTQSSRYLVKRTGEKVFLECVQDMDHENMFWYRQDPGLGLRLIYFSYDVKMKEKGDIPEGYSVSREKKERFSLILESASTNQTSMYLCASSLAEGLFTGNTIYFGEGSWLTVV.

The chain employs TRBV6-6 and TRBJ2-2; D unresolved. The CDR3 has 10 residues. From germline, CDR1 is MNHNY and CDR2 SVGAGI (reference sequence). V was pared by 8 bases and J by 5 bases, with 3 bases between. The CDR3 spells CASLTGELFF. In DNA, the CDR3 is TGTGCCAGCCTAACCGGGGAGCTGTTTTTT.

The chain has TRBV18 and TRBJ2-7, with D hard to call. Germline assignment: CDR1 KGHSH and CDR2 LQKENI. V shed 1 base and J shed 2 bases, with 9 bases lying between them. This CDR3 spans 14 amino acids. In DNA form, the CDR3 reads TGTGCCAGCTCACCACAGGACGGACCCTACGAGCAGTACGTC. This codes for CASSPQDGPYEQYV.

The CDR3 region has the DNA TGCAGCGTGGGGACTTTCCTAGCGGCCTCCTACGAGCAGTACTTC. Translation gives CSVGTFLAASYEQYF. J is TRBJ2-7 and V is TRBV29-1; 7 bases are shared with TRBD2. V shed 6 bases and J 0 bases; nucleotides not matched to a gene: 11. The CDR3 contains 15 residues. The germline V gene has CDR1 SQVTM and CDR2 ANQGSEA.